Below are 28 T cell receptor beta chains sequenced from a single sample in a study of blood T cell repertoires in COVID-19. Sequenced by immunoSEQ multiplex PCR; TCRdb stores in-frame clones only, minus some. The table lists about 190,000 clones, around 83% of them singletons. Sample: peripheral blood. The receptors derive from a middle-aged man with active or convalescent COVID-19.

The chain joins TRBV3-1 (or the pseudogene TRBV3-2) to TRBJ1-4, with 7 bases matching TRBD1. CDR3 length equals 15 residues. J lost 3 bases, V lost 4 bases, and 5 bases had no gene match. The germline CDR1 and CDR2 sequences are LGHDT and YNNKEL (reference sequence). DNA of the CDR3: TGTGCCAGCAGCCCGTGGGACAGATCTAATGAAAAACTGTTTTTT. Translated, it gives CASSPWDRSNEKLFF.

The chain links TRBV7-9 to TRBJ2-3; TRBD2 matches 13 bases. V was pared by 5 bases and J by 1 base, with 6 bases of the junction left unmatched. The CDR3 covers 17 residues. Germline loops: CDR1 SEHNR, CDR2 FQNEAQ (reference sequence). The CDR3 reads CASSPHGLAGGTDTQYF. CDR3 DNA: TGTGCCAGCAGCCCCCATGGACTAGCGGGAGGCACAGATACGCAGTATTTT.

The V and J genes are TRBV9 and TRBJ2-3; tentatively, D is TRBD2 (5 bases). CDR3 size: 14 residues. Between the trimmed V and J ends, which lost 4 bases and 4 bases, there was a span of 13 bases. Germline assignment: CDR1 SGDLS and CDR2 YYNGEE. The CDR3 bases are TGTGCCAGCAGCAGGGAGCCCCCGGCAGATACGCAGTATTTT. It encodes CASSREPPADTQYF.

The chain joins TRBV28 to TRBJ2-1; 8 positions agree with TRBD1. The CDR3 runs to 15 residues. Germline V lookup: CDR1 MDHEN, CDR2 SYDVKM. After removal of 7 bases from V and 10 bases from J, the junction contained 15 bases not matched to a gene. In DNA form, the CDR3 reads TGTGCCAGCACCCCGACAGGACAGGGCGGAAAAGAGCAGTTCTTC. This sequence encodes CASTPTGQGGKEQFF. The variable domain in full, with the rest retrieved from reference TRBV28 and TRBJ2-1, is DVKVTQSSRYLVKRTGEKVFLECVQDMDHENMFWYRQDPGLGLRLIYFSYDVKMKEKGDIPEGYSVSREKKERFSLILESASTNQTSMYLCASTPTGQGGKEQFFGPGTRLTVL.

This clone appeared a single time. This chain links TRBV7-8 with TRBJ2-1; perhaps TRBD2 as D (5 bases). V shed 1 base and J shed 0 bases, with 10 bases lying between them. CDR1 is SGHVS, CDR2 FQNEAQ, per germline. There are 16 residues in the CDR3. DNA for the CDR3: TGTGCCAGCAGCTTAGAGCCGGGGTCCTCCTACAATGAGCAGTTCTTC. Protein: CASSLEPGSSYNEQFF.

This rearrangement joins TRBV5-1 to TRBJ2-1; the match to TRBD2 covers 7 bases. There are 14 residues in the CDR3. Germline loops: CDR1 SGHRS, CDR2 YFSETQ. Trimming took 2 bases from V and 7 from J; bases not matched to a gene: 6. As DNA, the CDR3 is TGCGCCAGCAGCTTCGGGGGGAGAGGGAATGAGCAGTTCTTC. Amino acids: CASSFGGRGNEQFF.

The J gene is TRBJ1-1, the V gene TRBV5-8; D gene ambiguous. V lost 2 bases to trimming and J lost 4 bases, with 6 bases between them. Germline V gene data show CDR1 as SGHTS and CDR2 as YDEGEE. The CDR3 consists of 12 residues. As DNA, the CDR3 is TGTGCCAGCAGCTTCGGGAGCACTGAAGCTTTCTTT. This codes for CASSFGSTEAFF.

The rearrangement links TRBV9 to TRBJ2-3; 9 nucleotides align to TRBD2. Per the germline V gene, CDR1 is SGDLS and CDR2 is YYNGEE. The V gene end was trimmed by 0 bases and the J gene end by 0 bases; junction bases not matched to a gene: 11. This CDR3 spans 19 amino acids. CDR3 nucleotides: TGTGCCAGCAGCGTAGGTCGTAGCGGGGGTATATCTAGCACAGATACGCAGTATTTT. Its translation: CASSVGRSGGISSTDTQYF.

This chain joins TRBV5-1 and TRBJ2-1; 9 bases agree with TRBD2. J was trimmed by 0 bases and V by 0 bases; bases with no gene match: 10. This CDR3 has 19 residues. CDR1 is SGHRS and CDR2 is YFSETQ in the germline V gene. Here the CDR3 reads CASSLAGSGGQSSYNEQFF. As DNA, the CDR3 is TGCGCCAGCAGCTTGGCAGGTAGCGGGGGCCAGAGCTCCTACAATGAGCAGTTCTTC.

The chain recombines TRBV15 with TRBJ2-1; D call uncertain. This CDR3 is 15 amino acids long. V gave up 1 base and J gave up 4 bases, with 11 bases separating them. Germline CDR1 and CDR2: LNHNV and YYDKDF (reference sequence). This CDR3 reads CATSRVGGAYNEQFF. The CDR3 nucleotides read TGTGCCACCAGCAGAGTCGGTGGTGCATACAATGAGCAGTTCTTC.

The chain is built from TRBV27 and TRBJ1-3; D might be TRBD1 (6 bases). This CDR3 spans 14 amino acids. Per germline, CDR1 MNHEY and CDR2 SMNVEV (reference sequence). V lost 6 bases and J lost 1, with 10 bases in between. The CDR3 spells CASSETGSGNTIYF. The CDR3 DNA follows: TGTGCCAGCAGCGAAACAGGGTCTGGAAACACCATATATTTT.

This clone was seen a single time. The chain links TRBV4-1 to TRBJ1-5; 8 positions agree with TRBD1. V was clipped by 4 bases and J by 0 bases; unmatched bases: 8. CDR3 length equals 17 residues. Looked up from germline, CDR1 is MGHRA and CDR2 is YSYEKL. As DNA, the CDR3 is TGCGCCAGCAGCCTATCGCCCGGGACAGGTAGCAATCAGCCCCAGCATTTT. Its protein product is CASSLSPGTGSNQPQHF.

This chain links TRBV27 with TRBJ1-4, with TRBD1 matching over 8 bases. The CDR3 runs to 16 residues. J was trimmed by 0 bases and V by 6 bases; bases with no gene match: 6. The germline V gene has CDR1 MNHEY and CDR2 SMNVEV (reference sequence). In DNA form, the CDR3 reads TGTGCCAGCAGGACGATACAGGGGGCAACTAATGAAAAACTGTTTTTT. This encodes CASRTIQGATNEKLFF. The full variable domain, rest sourced from reference TRBV27 and TRBJ1-4, is EAQVTQNPRYLITVTGKKLTVTCSQNMNHEYMSWYRQDPGLGLRQIYYSMNVEVTDKGDVPEGYKVSRKEKRNFPLILESPSPNQTSLYFCASRTIQGATNEKLFFGSGTQLSVL.

The CDR3, as DNA: TGTGCCAGCAGCCAAGACCTCGGACTGGCCTACGAGCAGTACTTC. Translation: CASSQDLGLAYEQYF. The rearrangement links TRBV4-2 to TRBJ2-7; TRBD2 is a possible D gene (5 bases). CDR1 is LGHNA and CDR2 is YNFKEQ in the germline V gene. The V end was cut by 0 bases, the J end by 2 bases, with 11 bases between. This CDR3 spans 15 amino acids.

This clone has only a few counts. The rearrangement links TRBV5-4 to TRBJ2-7; 7 bases line up with TRBD1. Germline CDR1 and CDR2: SGHNT and YYREEE (reference sequence). The V segment lost 4 bases and the J segment 3 bases; nucleotides outside the gene matches: 7. The CDR3 has 14 residues. The CDR3 bases are TGTGCCAGCAGCCCGAAGACAGGGAGCTACGAGCAGTACTTC. Translating gives CASSPKTGSYEQYF.

The genes are TRBV7-9 and TRBJ1-2, with 7 nucleotides matching TRBD1. Germline CDR1 SEHNR, CDR2 FQNEAQ (reference sequence). This CDR3 comprises 14 residues. The V gene end was trimmed by 3 bases and the J gene end by 4 bases; junction bases not matched to a gene: 5. The CDR3 DNA follows: TGTGCCAGCAGCTTGACAACAGGGGTCTATGGCTACACCTTC. It is translated as CASSLTTGVYGYTF.

This clone appeared a single time. V is TRBV27 and J is TRBJ2-1, with 11 bases matching TRBD2. The CDR3 length is 15 residues. The germline V gene encodes CDR1 MNHEY and CDR2 SMNVEV (reference sequence). V trimming: 2 bases; J trimming: 8 bases; junction bases outside the gene matches: 5. Written as DNA, the CDR3 is TGTGCCAGCAGTTTACTAGCGGGGGGCGGCGATGAGCAGTTCTTC. It yields the protein CASSLLAGGGDEQFF.

This chain joins TRBV7-9 and TRBJ1-6; D remains ambiguous. This CDR3 is 14 amino acids long. The ends were cut back, 1 base at V and 7 bases at J, with 8 bases in the middle. Germline V gene data show CDR1 as SEHNR and CDR2 as FQNEAQ (reference sequence). The CDR3 spells CASSLVQPNSPLHF. CDR3 sequence (DNA): TGTGCCAGCAGCTTAGTACAGCCAAATTCACCCCTCCACTTT.

The CDR3 loop is CASTPLSIAGMGETQYF. The DNA for the CDR3 is TGTGCCAGCACCCCCCTATCGATAGCGGGGATGGGAGAGACCCAGTACTTC. The gene calls are TRBV7-2 and TRBJ2-5; 8 bases are a match to TRBD2. Trimming at V came to 7 bases and at J to 4 bases, leaving 17 bases not matched to a gene. Germline CDR1 reads SGHTA; CDR2 reads FQGNSA. This CDR3 has 17 residues.

The CDR3 loop is CATSDPRGSSYEQYF. The CDR3 DNA reads TGTGCCACCAGTGACCCCAGGGGAAGCTCCTACGAGCAGTACTTC. The rearrangement joins TRBV24-1 to TRBJ2-7; D may be TRBD1 (6 bases). The CDR3 totals 15 residues. V shed 4 bases and J shed 0 bases, with 12 bases lying between them. Germline-derived CDR1 and CDR2 are KGHDR and SFDVKD.

The chain has TRBV19 and TRBJ1-5; no definite D call. The ends were cut back, 3 bases at V and 15 bases at J, with 12 bases in the middle. This CDR3 is built from 11 residues. CDR1 is LNHDA and CDR2 is SQIVND in the germline V gene (reference sequence). The CDR3 sequence: CASSMGPFWHF. CDR3 bases: TGTGCCAGTAGTATGGGCCCGTTTTGGCATTTT.

CDR3: CASSYAIQGNTEAFF. The CDR3 DNA reads TGTGCCAGCAGTTACGCGATACAGGGGAACACTGAAGCTTTCTTT. The V gene is TRBV6-5, the J gene TRBJ1-1; TRBD1 is a possible D gene (6 bases). Trimming pared 2 bases from V and 1 base from J, leaving 11 bases between. CDR3 length: 15 amino acids. Germline loops: CDR1 MNHEY, CDR2 SVGAGI.

The chain carries TRBV19 and TRBJ2-1, with D possibly matching TRBD1 (6 bases). CDR1 and CDR2 (germline): LNHDA, SQIVND (reference sequence). This CDR3 is built from 13 residues. The V end was cut by 6 bases, the J end by 6 bases, with 12 bases between. The CDR3 sequence: CASRGRGGNEQFF. The CDR3 DNA sequence: TGTGCCAGTAGGGGGAGAGGGGGCAATGAGCAGTTCTTC.

The chain carries TRBV7-8 and TRBJ1-1, with 9 bases fitting TRBD1. V lost 1 base and J lost 4; bases outside the gene matches: 10. CDR3 length: 17 amino acids. From germline, CDR1 is SGHVS and CDR2 FQNEAQ. DNA for the CDR3: TGTGCCAGCAGCTTAGAGGCCCGACAGGGGGTGGTCACTGAAGCTTTCTTT. Translating gives CASSLEARQGVVTEAFF.

This chain joins TRBV11-2 and TRBJ2-7, with D maybe TRBD1 (6 bases). Germline V gives CDR1 SGHAT, CDR2 FQNNGV. Trimming left V 7 bases short and J 3 bases short, with 25 bases between. The CDR3 length is 17 residues. The CDR3 is CASTPPGDGALGYEQYF. The CDR3 DNA is TGTGCCAGCACCCCACCAGGGGACGGGGCATTAGGCTACGAGCAGTACTTC.

The chain links TRBV19 to TRBJ2-5, with 9 bases identical to TRBD1. After removal of 4 bases from V and 4 bases from J, the junction contained 7 bases not matched to a gene. The V gene's germline CDR1 is LNHDA and CDR2 SQIVND (reference sequence). The CDR3 spans 15 residues. CDR3 in DNA: TGTGCCAGTAGTACGGGACAGGGAGTGGTAGAGACCCAGTACTTC. As protein: CASSTGQGVVETQYF.

This chain joins TRBV7-3 and TRBJ1-6; D is uncertain. This CDR3 contains 14 residues. V lost 1 base to trimming and J lost 7 bases, with 8 bases between them. Germline CDR1 reads SGHTA; CDR2 reads FQGTGA. CDR3 in amino acids: CASSLRHSNSPLHF. Written as DNA, the CDR3 is TGTGCCAGCAGCTTAAGGCATTCAAATTCACCCCTCCACTTT.

The rearrangement links TRBV28 to TRBJ2-1, with 9 nucleotides matching TRBD1. This CDR3 contains 18 residues. Trimming at V came to 3 bases and at J to 5 bases, leaving 14 bases not matched to a gene. CDR1 MDHEN and CDR2 SYDVKM come from the germline V gene. This CDR3 reads CASSFTGGIQWRDNEQFF. DNA for the CDR3: TGTGCCAGCAGTTTCACAGGGGGCATCCAGTGGAGGGACAATGAGCAGTTCTTC.